Listed below are T cell receptor beta chains from one sample, sequenced in a study of T cell responses to AZD1222 COVID-19 vaccine. Profiling relied on immunoSEQ multiplex PCR, and the TCRdb table lists in-frame clones only, not all of them. The sample records some 180,000 clones, 90% to 95% being singletons. The source was peripheral blood, collected 28 days after the second dose of the MenACWY control vaccine. These receptors all come from an adult who received the MenACWY meningococcal vaccine as a control. CDR3s include the opening cysteine and the closing phenylalanine or tryptophan. The D gene is left open where the match is weak. Clone size appears in some rows only: once, few, many, or a class for an expanded clone.

abundance: .
v_gene: TRBV19
d_gene: TRBD2
j_gene: TRBJ2-5
CDR3nt: TGTGCCAGTAGTATCCAGACTAGCGGGAGTTTGGAGACCCAGTACTTC
CDR3aa: CASSIQTSGSLETQYF

abundance: .
v_gene: TRBV5-1
d_gene: .
j_gene: TRBJ1-3
CDR3nt: TGCGCCAGCAGGGACACAGGAAGCTCTGGAAACACCATATATTTT
CDR3aa: CASRDTGSSGNTIYF

abundance: .
v_gene: TRBV7-3
d_gene: .
j_gene: TRBJ2-1
CDR3nt: TGTGCCAGCAGCCCAAAGGGAGTCCCCAGCTCCTACAATGAGCAGTTCTTC
CDR3aa: CASSPKGVPSSYNEQFF

abundance: .
v_gene: TRBV2
d_gene: .
j_gene: TRBJ1-2
CDR3nt: TGTGCCAGCAGTGAGGGAGGTACACGCTACACCTTC
CDR3aa: CASSEGGTRYTF

abundance: .
v_gene: TRBV14
d_gene: TRBD1
j_gene: TRBJ2-1
CDR3nt: TGTGCCAGCAGCCTCCGGGTAACAGGGGGGAATGAGCAGTTCTTC
CDR3aa: CASSLRVTGGNEQFF

abundance: .
v_gene: TRBV9
d_gene: .
j_gene: TRBJ2-1
CDR3nt: TGTGCCAGCAGCGTAGTCGGGAACAATGAGCAGTTCTTC
CDR3aa: CASSVVGNNEQFF

abundance: .
v_gene: TRBV5-1
d_gene: TRBD1
j_gene: TRBJ1-5
CDR3nt: TGCGCCAGCAGCGAGGGACAGCCCGGTAATCAGCCCCAGCATTTT
CDR3aa: CASSEGQPGNQPQHF

abundance: .
v_gene: TRBV7-3
d_gene: .
j_gene: TRBJ2-2
CDR3nt: TGTGCCAGCAGCTTAGCCGTCTACACCGGGGAGCTGTTTTTT
CDR3aa: CASSLAVYTGELFF

abundance: .
v_gene: TRBV9
d_gene: TRBD1
j_gene: TRBJ2-7
CDR3nt: TGTGCCAGCAGCACCCGGGACAGGGCCTACGAGCAGTACTTC
CDR3aa: CASSTRDRAYEQYF

abundance: .
v_gene: TRBV2
d_gene: .
j_gene: TRBJ1-6
CDR3nt: TGTGCCACCCACAGGGACCTTGATTCACCCCTCCACTTT
CDR3aa: CATHRDLDSPLHF

abundance: .
v_gene: TRBV30
d_gene: .
j_gene: TRBJ2-3
CDR3nt: TGTGCCTGGAGTGTAACGGGAGAGGGAACAGATACGCAGTATTTT
CDR3aa: CAWSVTGEGTDTQYF

abundance: .
v_gene: TRBV4-3
d_gene: TRBD1
j_gene: TRBJ2-7
CDR3nt: TGCGCCAGCAGCCAAGCCCGACAGGGCACCGTCGCCTACGAGCAGTACTTC
CDR3aa: CASSQARQGTVAYEQYF

abundance: once
v_gene: TRBV30
d_gene: .
j_gene: TRBJ1-5
CDR3nt: TGTGCCTGGGGAGGGCAGGGGAATTCGCCCCAGCATTTT
CDR3aa: CAWGGQGNSPQHF